This T cell receptor (beta chain) was captured by sequencing in a study of blood T cell repertoires in COVID-19. Here immunoSEQ multiplex PCR was the method, and the copy in TCRdb shows in-frame clones only, minus some. The sample lists 650,000 to 800,000 clones; about nine tenths were seen once. The germline V gene encodes CDR1 SNHLY and CDR2 FYNNEI. V lost 10 bases to trimming and J lost 4 bases, with 19 bases between them. The length of the CDR3 is 14 residues. The source is a young woman with acute or convalescent COVID-19. Sequenced sample: peripheral blood. The chain is built from TRBV2 and TRBJ1-2, with a possible D match to TRBD1 (5 bases). As DNA, the CDR3 is TGTGCCACCACGTGGGGGGATCTAGGCTATGGCTACACCTTC. Its translation: CATTWGDLGYGYTF.